This T cell receptor (beta chain) was identified in a study of blood T cells in healthy people across ages. The CDR3 runs 15 residues. Next came a second PCR, run for about 6 to 12 cycles, which used a sample-barcoded 5' primer along with a J-beta primer mix. TCRdb redid the calling of the 5' RACE reads with MiXCR, one entry per CDR3 protein. The sample shows fewer than 1.5 million distinct CDR3 sequences, around 42% of them seen only once. Specimen: blood. The sequence came from a woman aged 18 to 35 in good health. The chain combines TRBV21-1 with TRBJ2-7; the table's D gene call, TRBD1, was not cross checked with the DNA. TRBV21-1 corresponds to a pseudogene. CDR3 nucleotides: TGTGCCAGCACCAAGGACAATTACCACTCCTACGAGCAGTACTTC. It is translated as CASTKDNYHSYEQYF.